Shown below are 12 T cell receptor beta chains from a single sample sequenced in a study of shared clonotypes between healthy human individuals. TCRdb's table, derived via immunoSEQ multiplex PCR, lists solely in-frame clones and lacks some. Here the sample spans approximately 2,300,000 clones, just under 95% being singletons. Input material: naive CD4+ T cells from PBMCs. Subset: CD45RA+ positively selected. The source of these receptors is a man aged 18-30 years in good health. Some clones in this sample may be carry-over from other donors' samples.

V is TRBV5-1 and J is TRBJ2-5, with TRBD1 matching over 9 bases. CDR3 length: 15 amino acids. Germline V gene data show CDR1 as SGHRS and CDR2 as YFSETQ. After removal of 5 bases from V and 9 bases from J, the junction contained 14 bases not matched to a gene. The CDR3 here is CASRGAGQGSGAQYF. CDR3 DNA: TGCGCCAGCAGGGGGGCCGGACAGGGGAGCGGGGCCCAGTACTTC.

The chain employs TRBV19 and TRBJ2-1; D call uncertain. Trimming cost V 0 bases and J 7 bases, with 7 bases left between them. Germline values: CDR1 LNHDA, CDR2 SQIVND (reference sequence). CDR3 length: 13 residues. CDR3 residues: CASSIDLQNEQFF. Here the CDR3 DNA reads TGTGCCAGTAGTATAGATCTACAGAATGAGCAGTTCTTC.

This chain links TRBV2 with TRBJ1-1; 7 bases agree with TRBD1. CDR3 length: 14 amino acids. In germline, CDR1 is SNHLY, CDR2 FYNNEI. V lost 6 bases, J lost 1 base, and 5 bases stayed unmatched. The CDR3 region is CASRARTGNTEAFF. CDR3 nucleotides: TGTGCCAGCAGGGCCCGGACAGGGAACACTGAAGCTTTCTTT.

The V and J genes are TRBV5-4 and TRBJ2-5; 7 nucleotides align to TRBD2. The trim removed 5 bases at V and 2 bases at J, leaving 6 bases unmatched. Germline V gives CDR1 SGHNT, CDR2 YYREEE (reference sequence). The CDR3 covers 14 residues. The chain's CDR3 is CASRYREVQETQYF. The CDR3 bases are TGTGCCAGCAGGTATCGGGAGGTACAAGAGACCCAGTACTTC.

The chain recombines TRBV2 with TRBJ2-3; tentative D call: TRBD2 (5 bases). The CDR3 totals 13 residues. Germline V gives CDR1 SNHLY, CDR2 FYNNEI. The V end lost 5 bases, the J end lost 1 base, and 7 bases lay between the germline ends. The CDR3 DNA reads as TGTGCCAGCAGTTTGGAGGGCACAGATACGCAGTATTTT. The encoded protein is CASSLEGTDTQYF. Based on the CDR3 plus reference TRBV2 and TRBJ2-3, the full variable domain is EPEVTQTPSHQVTQMGQEVILRCVPISNHLYFYWYRQILGQKVEFLVSFYNNEISEKSEIFDDQFSVERPDGSNFTLKIRSTKLEDSAMYFCASSLEGTDTQYFGPGTRLTVL.

This clone was found a few times. This chain uses TRBV6-5 with TRBJ2-2, with D possibly TRBD1 on 6 matching bases. Germline-derived CDR1 and CDR2 are MNHEY and SVGAGI. The CDR3 contains 15 residues. Trimming removed 5 bases from V and 2 bases from J, with 12 bases in between. In nucleotides, the CDR3 is TGTGCCAGCAGTACCGGGACAACTAACACCGGGGAGCTGTTTTTT. Translated: CASSTGTTNTGELFF.

Concerning this clone itself: At the DNA level, this CDR3 is encoded by other sequences in the same sample as well. The genes are TRBV5-1 and TRBJ1-1, with 7 bases lining up with TRBD1. From germline, CDR1 is SGHRS and CDR2 YFSETQ. The CDR3 contains 13 residues. Trimming took 4 bases from V and 2 from J; bases not matched to a gene: 2. The CDR3 bases are TGCGCCAGCAGCACAGGGGTAAACACTGAAGCTTTCTTT. It codes for CASSTGVNTEAFF.

This chain connects TRBV29-1 to TRBJ2-7; TRBD2 agrees at 10 bases. Germline-derived CDR1 and CDR2 are SQVTM and ANQGSEA. This CDR3 spans 13 amino acids. The V and J ends lost 4 bases and 6 bases, in that order; junction bases with no gene match: 6. The CDR3 DNA reads TGCAGCGTTGTGAGCGGGAGGGCCGCCGAGCAGTACTTC. Encoded protein: CSVVSGRAAEQYF.

This chain uses TRBV27 with TRBJ1-1; D uncertain. The CDR3 totals 15 residues. V was cut by 6 bases and J by 4 bases, with 18 bases left in between. Germline values: CDR1 MNHEY, CDR2 SMNVEV (reference sequence). CDR3 sequence: CASRIDPTPSTEAFF. CDR3 DNA: TGTGCCAGCAGGATTGACCCCACCCCGAGCACTGAAGCTTTCTTT.

This clone occurred a few times. The sample has other DNA sequences that encode this CDR3 too. The chain links TRBV11-2 to TRBJ1-1, with D perhaps TRBD1 (5 bases). V shed 0 bases and J shed 4 bases, with 9 bases lying between them. The CDR3 totals 14 residues. CDR1 and CDR2 from the germline V gene are SGHAT and FQNNGV. The CDR3 DNA is TGTGCCAGCAGCTTAGATGGGGGGACCACTGAAGCTTTCTTT. Amino acids: CASSLDGGTTEAFF.

On this clone itself: Different DNA sequences within this sample yield the same CDR3. This chain links TRBV9 with TRBJ2-5; a weak D match, TRBD2 (6 bases). CDR3 length equals 14 residues. The germline V and J ends were trimmed by 2 bases and 2 bases, with 10 bases remaining between them. Germline CDR1 SGDLS, CDR2 YYNGEE. The CDR3 sequence: CASSVSGTQETQYF. Written as DNA, the CDR3 is TGTGCCAGCAGCGTCTCCGGGACTCAAGAGACCCAGTACTTC.

This rearrangement joins TRBV28 to TRBJ1-2; D gene ambiguous. The V end lost 2 bases, the J end lost 5 bases, and 15 bases lay between the germline ends. The CDR3 has 15 amino acids. The V gene's germline CDR1 is MDHEN and CDR2 SYDVKM. In DNA form, the CDR3 reads TGTGCCAGCAGTTTAGAGAGACCGGACGCTTATGGCTACACCTTC. It specifies CASSLERPDAYGYTF.